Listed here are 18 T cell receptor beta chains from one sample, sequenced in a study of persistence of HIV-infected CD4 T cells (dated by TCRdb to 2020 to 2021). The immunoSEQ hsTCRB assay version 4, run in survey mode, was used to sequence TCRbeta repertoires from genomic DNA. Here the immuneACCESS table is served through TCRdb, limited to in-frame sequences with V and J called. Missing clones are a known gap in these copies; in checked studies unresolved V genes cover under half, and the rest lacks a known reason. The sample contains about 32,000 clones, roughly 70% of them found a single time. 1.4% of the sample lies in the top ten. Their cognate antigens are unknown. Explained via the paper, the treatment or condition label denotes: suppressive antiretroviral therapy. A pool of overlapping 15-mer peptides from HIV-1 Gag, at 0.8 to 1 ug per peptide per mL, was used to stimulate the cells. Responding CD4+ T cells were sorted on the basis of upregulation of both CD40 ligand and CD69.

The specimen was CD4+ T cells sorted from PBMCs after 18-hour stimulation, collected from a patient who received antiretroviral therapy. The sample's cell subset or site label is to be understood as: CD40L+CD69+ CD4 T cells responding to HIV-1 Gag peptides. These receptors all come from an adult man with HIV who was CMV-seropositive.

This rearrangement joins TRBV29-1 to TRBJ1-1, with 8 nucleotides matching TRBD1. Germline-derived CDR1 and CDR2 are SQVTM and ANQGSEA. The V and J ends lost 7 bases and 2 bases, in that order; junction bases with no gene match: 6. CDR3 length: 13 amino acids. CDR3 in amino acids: CSGFDRGNTEAFF. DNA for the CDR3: TGCAGCGGCTTCGACAGGGGAAACACTGAAGCTTTCTTT. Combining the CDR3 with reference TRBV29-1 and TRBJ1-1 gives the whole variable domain SAVISQKPSRDICQRGTSLTIQCQVDSQVTMMFWYRQQPGQSLTLIATANQGSEATYESGFVIDKFPISRPNLTFSTLTVSNMSPEDSSIYLCSGFDRGNTEAFFGQGTRLTVV.

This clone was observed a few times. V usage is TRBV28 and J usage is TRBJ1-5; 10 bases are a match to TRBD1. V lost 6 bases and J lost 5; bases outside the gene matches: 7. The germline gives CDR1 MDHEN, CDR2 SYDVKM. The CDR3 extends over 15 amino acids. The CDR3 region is CASSLPTGGHQPQHF. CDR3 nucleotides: TGTGCCAGCAGCCTCCCGACAGGGGGCCATCAGCCCCAGCATTTT.

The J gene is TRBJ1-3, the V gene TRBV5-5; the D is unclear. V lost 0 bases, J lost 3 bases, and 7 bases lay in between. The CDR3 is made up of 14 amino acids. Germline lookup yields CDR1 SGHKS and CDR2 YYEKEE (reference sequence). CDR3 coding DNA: TGTGCCAGCAGCTTGGCGAGCCTTGGAAACACCATATATTTT. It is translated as CASSLASLGNTIYF.

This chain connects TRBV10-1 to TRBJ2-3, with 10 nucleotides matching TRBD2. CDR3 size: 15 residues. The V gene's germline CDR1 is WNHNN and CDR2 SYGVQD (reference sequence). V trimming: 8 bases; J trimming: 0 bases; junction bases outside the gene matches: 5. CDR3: CASSPSGRSTDTQYF. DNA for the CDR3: TGCGCCAGCTCCCCTAGCGGGAGAAGCACAGATACGCAGTATTTT.

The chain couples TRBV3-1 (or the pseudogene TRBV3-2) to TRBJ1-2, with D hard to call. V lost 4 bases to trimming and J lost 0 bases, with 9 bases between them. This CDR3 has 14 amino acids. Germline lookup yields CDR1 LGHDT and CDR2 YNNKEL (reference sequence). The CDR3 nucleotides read TGTGCCAGCAGCCGGGCCTCAGCTAACTATGGCTACACCTTC. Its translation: CASSRASANYGYTF.

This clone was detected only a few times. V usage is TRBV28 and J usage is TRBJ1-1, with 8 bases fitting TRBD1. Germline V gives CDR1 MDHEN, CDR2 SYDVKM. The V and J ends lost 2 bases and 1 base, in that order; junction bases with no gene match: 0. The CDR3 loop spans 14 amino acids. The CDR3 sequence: CASSLGTGNTEAFF. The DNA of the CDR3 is TGTGCCAGCAGTTTAGGGACAGGGAACACTGAAGCTTTCTTT.

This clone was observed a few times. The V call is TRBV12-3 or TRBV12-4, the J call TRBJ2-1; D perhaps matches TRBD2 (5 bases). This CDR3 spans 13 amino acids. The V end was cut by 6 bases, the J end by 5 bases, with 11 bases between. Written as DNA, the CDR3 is TGTGCCAGCAGGGGCAGGAGGAACAATGAGCAGTTCTTC. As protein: CASRGRRNNEQFF.

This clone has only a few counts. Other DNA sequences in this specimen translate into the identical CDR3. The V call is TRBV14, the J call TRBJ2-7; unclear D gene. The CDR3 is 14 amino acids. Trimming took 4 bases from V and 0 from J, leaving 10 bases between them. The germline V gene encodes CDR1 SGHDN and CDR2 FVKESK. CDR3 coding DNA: TGTGCCAGCAGCCCGCGTCCGTCCTCCTACGAGCAGTACTTC. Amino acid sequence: CASSPRPSSYEQYF.

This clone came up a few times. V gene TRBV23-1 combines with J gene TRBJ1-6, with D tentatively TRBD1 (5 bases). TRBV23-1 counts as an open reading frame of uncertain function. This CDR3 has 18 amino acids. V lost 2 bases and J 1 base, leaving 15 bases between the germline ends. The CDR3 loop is CASSQRGIDGSYNSPLHF. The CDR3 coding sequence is TGCGCCAGCAGTCAAAGGGGCATCGACGGTTCCTATAATTCACCCCTCCACTTT.

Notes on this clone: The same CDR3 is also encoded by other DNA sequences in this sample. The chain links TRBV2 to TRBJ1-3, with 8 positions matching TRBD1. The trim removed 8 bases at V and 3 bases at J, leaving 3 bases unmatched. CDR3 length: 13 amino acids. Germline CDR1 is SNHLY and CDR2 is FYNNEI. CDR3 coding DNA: TGTGCCAGCTCGACAGGGGTTGGAAACACCATATATTTT. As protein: CASSTGVGNTIYF.

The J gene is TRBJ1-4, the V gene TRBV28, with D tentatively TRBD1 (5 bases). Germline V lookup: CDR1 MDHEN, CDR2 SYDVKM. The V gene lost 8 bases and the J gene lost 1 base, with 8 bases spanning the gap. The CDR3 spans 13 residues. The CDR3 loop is CASRGGTNEKLFF. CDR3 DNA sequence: TGTGCCAGCCGGGGGGGAACTAATGAAAAACTGTTTTTT.

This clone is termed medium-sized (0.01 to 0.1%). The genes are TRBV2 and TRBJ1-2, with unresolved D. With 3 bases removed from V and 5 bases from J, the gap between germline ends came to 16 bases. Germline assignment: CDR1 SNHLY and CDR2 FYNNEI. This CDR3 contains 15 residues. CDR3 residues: CASSEGGGIWYGYTF. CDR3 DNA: TGTGCCAGCAGTGAGGGAGGAGGGATTTGGTATGGCTACACCTTC.

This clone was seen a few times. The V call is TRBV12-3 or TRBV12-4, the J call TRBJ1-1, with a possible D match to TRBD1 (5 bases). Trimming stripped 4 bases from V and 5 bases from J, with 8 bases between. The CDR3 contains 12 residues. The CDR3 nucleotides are TGTGCCAGCAGTTGGGGGGTTACTGAAGCTTTCTTT. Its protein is CASSWGVTEAFF.

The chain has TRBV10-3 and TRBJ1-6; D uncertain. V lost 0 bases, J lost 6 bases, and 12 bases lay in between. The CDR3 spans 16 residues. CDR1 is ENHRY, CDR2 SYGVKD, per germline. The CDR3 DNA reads TGTGCCATCAGTGAGTCGATAGGGAGCGGTAATTCACCCCTCCACTTT. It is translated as CAISESIGSGNSPLHF.

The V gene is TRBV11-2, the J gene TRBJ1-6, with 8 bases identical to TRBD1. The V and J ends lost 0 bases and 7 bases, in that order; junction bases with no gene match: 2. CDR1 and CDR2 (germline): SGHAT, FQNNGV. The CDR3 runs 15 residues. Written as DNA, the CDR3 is TGTGCCAGCAGCTTAGACAGGGGGCAAAATTCACCCCTCCACTTT. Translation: CASSLDRGQNSPLHF.

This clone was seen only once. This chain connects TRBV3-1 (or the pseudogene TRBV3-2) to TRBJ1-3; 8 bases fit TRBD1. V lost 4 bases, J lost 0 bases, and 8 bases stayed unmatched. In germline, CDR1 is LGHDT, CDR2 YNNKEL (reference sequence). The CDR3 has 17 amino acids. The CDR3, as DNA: TGTGCCAGCAGCCGCCGGTCCGGGACAGGCTCTGGAAACACCATATATTTT. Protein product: CASSRRSGTGSGNTIYF.

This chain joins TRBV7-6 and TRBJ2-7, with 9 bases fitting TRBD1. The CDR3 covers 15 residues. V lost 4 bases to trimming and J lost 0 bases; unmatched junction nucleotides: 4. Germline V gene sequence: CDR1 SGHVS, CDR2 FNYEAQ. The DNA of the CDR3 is TGTGCCAGCAGCTCGGGACAGGGTAGCTCCTACGAGCAGTACTTC. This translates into CASSSGQGSSYEQYF.

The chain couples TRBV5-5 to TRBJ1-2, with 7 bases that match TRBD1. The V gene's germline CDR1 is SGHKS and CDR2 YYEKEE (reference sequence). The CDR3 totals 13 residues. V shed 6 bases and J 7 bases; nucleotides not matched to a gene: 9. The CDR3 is CASNFGTDPGYTF. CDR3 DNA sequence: TGTGCCAGCAACTTCGGGACAGACCCTGGCTACACCTTC. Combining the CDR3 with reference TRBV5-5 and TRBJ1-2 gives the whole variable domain DAGVTQSPTHLIKTRGQQVTLRCSPISGHKSVSWYQQVLGQGPQFIFQYYEKEERGRGNFPDRFSARQFPNYSSELNVNALLLGDSALYLCASNFGTDPGYTFGSGTRLTVV.